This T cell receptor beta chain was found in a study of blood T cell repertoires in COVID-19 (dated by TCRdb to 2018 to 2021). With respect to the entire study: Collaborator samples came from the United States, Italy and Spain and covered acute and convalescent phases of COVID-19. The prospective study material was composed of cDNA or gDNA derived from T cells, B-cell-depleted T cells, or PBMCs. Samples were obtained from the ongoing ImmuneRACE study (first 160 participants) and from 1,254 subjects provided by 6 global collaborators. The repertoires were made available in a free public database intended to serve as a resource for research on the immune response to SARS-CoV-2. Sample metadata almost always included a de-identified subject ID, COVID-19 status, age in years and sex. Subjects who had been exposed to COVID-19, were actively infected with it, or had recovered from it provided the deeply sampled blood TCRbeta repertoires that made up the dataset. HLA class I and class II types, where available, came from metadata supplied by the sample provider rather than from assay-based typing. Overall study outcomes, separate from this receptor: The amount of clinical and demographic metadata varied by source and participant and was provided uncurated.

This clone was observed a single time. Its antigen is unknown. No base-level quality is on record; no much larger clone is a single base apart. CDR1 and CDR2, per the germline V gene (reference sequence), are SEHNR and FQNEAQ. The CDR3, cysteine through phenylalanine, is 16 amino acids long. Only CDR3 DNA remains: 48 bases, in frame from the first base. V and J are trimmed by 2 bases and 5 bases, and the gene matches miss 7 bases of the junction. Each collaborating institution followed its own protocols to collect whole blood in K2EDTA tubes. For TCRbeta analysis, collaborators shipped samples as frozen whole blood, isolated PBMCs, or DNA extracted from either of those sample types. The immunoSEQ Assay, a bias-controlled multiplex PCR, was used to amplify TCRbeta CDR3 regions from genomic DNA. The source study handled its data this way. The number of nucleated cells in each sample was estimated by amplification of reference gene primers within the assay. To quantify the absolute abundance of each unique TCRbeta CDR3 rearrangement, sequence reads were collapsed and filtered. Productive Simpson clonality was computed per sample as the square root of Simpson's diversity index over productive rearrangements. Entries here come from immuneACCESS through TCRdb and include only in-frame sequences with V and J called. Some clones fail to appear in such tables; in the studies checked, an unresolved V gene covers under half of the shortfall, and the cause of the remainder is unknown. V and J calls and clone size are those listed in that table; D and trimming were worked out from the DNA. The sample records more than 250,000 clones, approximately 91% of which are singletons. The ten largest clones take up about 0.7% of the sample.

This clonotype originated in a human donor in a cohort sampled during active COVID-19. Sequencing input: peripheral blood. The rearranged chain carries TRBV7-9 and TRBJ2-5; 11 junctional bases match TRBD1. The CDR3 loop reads CASSLSGTGGSETQYF. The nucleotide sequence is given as TGTGCCAGCAGCTTAAGTGGGACAGGGGGTTCCGAGACCCAGTACTTC.